Listed below are T cell receptor beta chains from one sample, sequenced in a study of early T cells in non-severe SARS-CoV-2 infection. Each CDR3 protein gets one entry after TCRdb re-called the 5' RACE reads with MiXCR. Altogether approximately 38,000 distinct CDR3 sequences are present, 4% to 5% being singletons, with the ten largest covering roughly 5.5%. Sequencing input: whole blood. The source is an adult who was a healthcare worker with PCR-confirmed SARS-CoV-2 infection or an uninfected control (not recorded which). CDR3s include the opening cysteine and the closing phenylalanine or tryptophan. The D gene is left open where the match is weak. A clone size is listed for some rows: how often the clone was seen (once, few, many), or a class if it is expanded.

j_call clone_size cdr3_length d_call v_call cdr3_nt cdr3_aa
TRBJ2-5 few 11 - TRBV29-1 TGCAGCGTTGGTGGTCGGGAGACCCAGTACTTC CSVGGRETQYF
TRBJ1-2 - 12 - TRBV20-1 TGCAGTGCTGCCTTACAGGGTTATGGCTACACCTTC CSAALQGYGYTF
TRBJ2-5 many 13 TRBD1 TRBV7-3 TGTGCCAGCAGCCGTGGGACAGAAGAGACCCAGTACTTC CASSRGTEETQYF
TRBJ2-1 many 16 - TRBV14 TGTGCCAGCAGCCGATACCTAGCTAGCTCCTACAATGAGCAGTTCTTC CASSRYLASSYNEQFF
TRBJ1-1 many 15 - TRBV3-1 TGTGCCAGCAGCCAAGACAGCAGGCGCTACACTGAAGCTTTCTTT CASSQDSRRYTEAFF
TRBJ1-6 many 17 TRBD1 TRBV2 TGTGCCAGCAGTGAGGGACAGAAGAGGTCCTATAATTCACCCCTCCACTTT CASSEGQKRSYNSPLHF
TRBJ2-7 many 11 - TRBV6-1 TGTGCCAGCAGTGTAGGAATCGAGCCCCACTTC CASSVGIEPHF
TRBJ1-2 many 12 - TRBV20-1 TGCAGTGCTCTCGACCCGAACTATGGCTACACCTTC CSALDPNYGYTF
TRBJ1-1 many 15 - TRBV30 TGTGCCTGGAGTGGGAAGGACTTCCCGAACACTGAAGCTTTCTTT CAWSGKDFPNTEAFF
TRBJ2-2 many 13 - TRBV5-1 TGCGCCAGCGGACTGGATGTCGCCGGGGAGCTGTTTTTT CASGLDVAGELFF
TRBJ2-1 few 15 TRBD2 TRBV6-5 TGTGCCAGCAGTTACTTAGCGGGACCCTACAATGAGCAGTTCTTC CASSYLAGPYNEQFF
TRBJ2-1 many 15 TRBD2 TRBV2 TGTGCCAGCAGTGCGGGACTAGCGGGAGGGTACGAGCAGTTCTTC CASSAGLAGGYEQFF
TRBJ2-1 many 18 TRBD2 TRBV7-2 TGTGCCAGCAGCTCCCGGGGAGCGGGATTGAGCTCCTACAATGAGCAGTTCTTC CASSSRGAGLSSYNEQFF
TRBJ1-1 many 16 - TRBV6-5 TGTGCCAGCAGTTACAGGTCCAGGACACAGAACACTGAAGCTTTCTTT CASSYRSRTQNTEAFF